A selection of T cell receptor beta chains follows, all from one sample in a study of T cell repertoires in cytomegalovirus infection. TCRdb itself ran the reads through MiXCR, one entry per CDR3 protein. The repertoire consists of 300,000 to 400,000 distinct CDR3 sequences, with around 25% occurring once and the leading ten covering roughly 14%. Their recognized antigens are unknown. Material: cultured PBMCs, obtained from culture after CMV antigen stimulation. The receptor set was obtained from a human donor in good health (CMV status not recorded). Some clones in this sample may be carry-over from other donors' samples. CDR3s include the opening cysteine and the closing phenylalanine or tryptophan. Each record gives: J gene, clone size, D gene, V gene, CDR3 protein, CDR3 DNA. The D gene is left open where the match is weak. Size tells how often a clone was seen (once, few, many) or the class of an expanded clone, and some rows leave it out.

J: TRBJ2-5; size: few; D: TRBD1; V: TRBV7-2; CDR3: CASSLTGGRGETQYF; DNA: TGTGCCAGCAGCCTGACAGGGGGCCGGGGAGAGACCCAGTACTTC
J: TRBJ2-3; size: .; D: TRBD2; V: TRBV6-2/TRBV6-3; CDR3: CASSRTRGEFGDTQYF; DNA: TGTGCCAGCAGTCGGACACGGGGGGAATTCGGAGATACGCAGTATTTT
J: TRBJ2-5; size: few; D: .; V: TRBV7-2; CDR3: CASSLVARRKAETQYF; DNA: TGTGCCAGCAGCTTAGTGGCTCGGCGTAAGGCAGAGACCCAGTACTTC
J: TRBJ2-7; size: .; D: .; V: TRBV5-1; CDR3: CASSSGLYEQYF; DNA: TGCGCCAGCAGCTCGGGCCTTTACGAGCAGTACTTC
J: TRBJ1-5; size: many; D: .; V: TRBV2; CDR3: CASTRGSNQPQHF; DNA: TGTGCCAGCACTCGGGGGAGCAATCAGCCCCAGCATTTT
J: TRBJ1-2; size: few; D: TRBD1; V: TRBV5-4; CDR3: CASSAPTGVIRGYTF; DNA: TGTGCCAGCAGCGCTCCTACAGGGGTTATTCGTGGCTACACCTTC
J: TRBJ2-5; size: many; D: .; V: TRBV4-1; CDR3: CASSLSGRDRGTQYF; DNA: TGCGCCAGCAGCCTCTCAGGCAGGGATAGGGGGACCCAGTACTTC
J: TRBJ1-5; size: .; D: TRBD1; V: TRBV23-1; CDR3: CASSQSGEQGADQPQHF; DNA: TGCGCCAGCAGTCAATCGGGGGAACAGGGGGCTGATCAGCCCCAGCATTTT
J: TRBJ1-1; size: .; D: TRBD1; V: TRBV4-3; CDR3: CASSQSRGQGASTEAFF; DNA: TGCGCCAGCAGCCAATCGCGGGGACAGGGGGCGAGCACTGAAGCTTTCTTT
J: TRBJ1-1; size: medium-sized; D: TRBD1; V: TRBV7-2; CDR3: CASSRRGQGRMNTEAFF; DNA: TGTGCCAGCAGCCGACGAGGACAGGGTCGAATGAACACTGAAGCTTTCTTT
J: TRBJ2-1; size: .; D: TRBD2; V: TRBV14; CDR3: CASSQDRASGILYNEQFF; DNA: TGTGCCAGCAGCCAAGATAGAGCTAGCGGGATCCTCTACAATGAGCAGTTCTTC
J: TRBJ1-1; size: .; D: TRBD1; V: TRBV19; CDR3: CASRRTMSGQPNTEAFF; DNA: TGTGCCAGTAGAAGAACTATGTCGGGACAGCCGAACACTGAAGCTTTCTTT
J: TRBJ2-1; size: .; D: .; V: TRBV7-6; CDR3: CASSLDGTGSYNEQFF; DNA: TGTGCCAGCAGCTTAGACGGGACTGGTTCCTACAATGAGCAGTTCTTC
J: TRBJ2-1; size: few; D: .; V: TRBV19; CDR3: CASSILGRMVNEQFF; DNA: TGTGCCAGTAGTATCTTAGGACGGATGGTCAATGAGCAGTTCTTC
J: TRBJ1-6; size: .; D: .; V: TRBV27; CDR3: CASSRGGVGTYNSPLHF; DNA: TGTGCCAGCAGCCGAGGAGGGGTGGGGACTTATAATTCACCCCTCCACTTT
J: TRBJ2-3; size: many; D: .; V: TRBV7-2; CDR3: CASSPRGAASTDTQYF; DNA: TGTGCCAGCAGCCCCAGGGGGGCGGCGAGCACAGATACGCAGTATTTT
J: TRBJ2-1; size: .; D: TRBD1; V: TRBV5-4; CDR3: CASSSYPGQGNYNEQFF; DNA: TGTGCCAGCAGCTCCTACCCTGGACAGGGAAACTACAATGAGCAGTTCTTC
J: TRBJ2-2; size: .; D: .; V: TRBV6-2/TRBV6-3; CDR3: CASSYELALWSGELFF; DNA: TGTGCCAGCAGTTATGAACTAGCCTTGTGGTCCGGGGAGCTGTTTTTT
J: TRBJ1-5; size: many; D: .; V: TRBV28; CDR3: CASSLNWGGYQPQHF; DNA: TGTGCCAGCAGTTTAAATTGGGGGGGCTACCAGCCCCAGCATTTT
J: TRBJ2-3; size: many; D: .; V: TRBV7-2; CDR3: CASSFHEGTDTQYF; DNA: TGTGCCAGCAGCTTTCATGAGGGCACAGATACGCAGTATTTT
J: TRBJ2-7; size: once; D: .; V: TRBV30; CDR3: CAYRLGSHEQYF; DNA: TGTGCCTATAGACTAGGTTCCCACGAGCAGTACTTC
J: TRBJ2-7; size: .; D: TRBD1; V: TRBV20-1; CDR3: CSARDGQGYEQYF; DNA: TGCAGTGCTAGAGACGGACAGGGTTACGAGCAGTACTTC
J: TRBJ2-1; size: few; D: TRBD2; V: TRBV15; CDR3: CATSRASGNQFF; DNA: TGTGCCACCAGCAGAGCTAGCGGGAACCAGTTCTTC
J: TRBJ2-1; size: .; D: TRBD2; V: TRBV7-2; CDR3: CASSLTITSGSTDEQFF; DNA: TGTGCCAGCAGCTTAACCATTACTAGCGGGAGCACCGATGAGCAGTTCTTC
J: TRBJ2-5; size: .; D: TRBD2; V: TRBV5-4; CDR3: CASSLTSGRTLETQYF; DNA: TGTGCCAGCAGCTTAACTAGCGGGAGGACCTTGGAGACCCAGTACTTC
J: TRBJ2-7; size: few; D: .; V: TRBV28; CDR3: CASSFPSTGRKTYEQYF; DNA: TGTGCCAGCAGTTTTCCCTCAACAGGGAGAAAGACCTACGAGCAGTACTTC
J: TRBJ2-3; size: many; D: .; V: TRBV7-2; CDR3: CASSLFGVDVADTQYF; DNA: TGTGCCAGCAGCTTATTTGGAGTAGACGTCGCAGATACGCAGTATTTT
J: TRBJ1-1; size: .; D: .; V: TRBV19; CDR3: CASSISGGGASKAFF; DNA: TGTGCCAGTAGTATCTCGGGGGGGGGAGCGAGTAAAGCTTTCTTT
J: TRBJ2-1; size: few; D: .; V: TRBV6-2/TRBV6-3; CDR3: CASKYRRGPYNEQFF; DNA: TGTGCCAGCAAATACCGGAGGGGCCCCTACAATGAGCAGTTCTTC
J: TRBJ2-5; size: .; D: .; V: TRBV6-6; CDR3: CASRKFGGTQYF; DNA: TGTGCCAGCAGGAAATTCGGTGGGACCCAGTACTTC
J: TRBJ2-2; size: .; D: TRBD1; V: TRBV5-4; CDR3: CASSPGTGGTGELFF; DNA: TGTGCCAGCAGCCCTGGGACAGGGGGCACCGGGGAGCTGTTTTTT
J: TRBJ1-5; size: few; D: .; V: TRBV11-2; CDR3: CASSLNGGAHQPQHF; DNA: TGTGCCAGCAGCTTAAACGGGGGTGCTCATCAGCCCCAGCATTTT
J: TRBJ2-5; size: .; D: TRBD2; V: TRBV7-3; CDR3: CASSLNSGTKETQYF; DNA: TGTGCCAGCAGCTTAAATAGTGGGACTAAAGAGACCCAGTACTTC
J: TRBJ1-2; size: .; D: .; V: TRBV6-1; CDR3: CASSPRGGAPNYGYTF; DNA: TGTGCCAGCAGTCCACGAGGGGGGGCACCTAACTATGGCTACACCTTC
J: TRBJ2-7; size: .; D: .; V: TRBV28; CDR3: CASSWYTVYEQYF; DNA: TGTGCCAGCAGTTGGTACACCGTCTACGAGCAGTACTTC
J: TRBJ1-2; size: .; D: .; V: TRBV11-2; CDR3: CASSLVFRQTYGYTF; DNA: TGTGCCAGCAGCTTAGTTTTTCGACAGACCTATGGCTACACCTTC
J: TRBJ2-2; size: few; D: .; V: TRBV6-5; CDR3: CASSYSYWKTGELFF; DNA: TGTGCCAGCAGTTACTCGTATTGGAAGACCGGGGAGCTGTTTTTT
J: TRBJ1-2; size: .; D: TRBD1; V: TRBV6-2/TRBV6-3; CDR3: CASSYFGTGGAGYTF; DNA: TGTGCCAGCAGTTACTTCGGGACAGGGGGCGCCGGCTACACCTTC
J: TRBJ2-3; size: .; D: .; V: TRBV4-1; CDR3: CASSQERGQRTDTQYF; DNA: TGCGCCAGCAGCCAAGAGAGAGGGCAGCGCACAGATACGCAGTATTTT
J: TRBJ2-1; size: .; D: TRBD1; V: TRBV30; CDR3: CAIWTGEFNEQFF; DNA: TGTGCTATCTGGACAGGGGAGTTCAATGAGCAGTTCTTC
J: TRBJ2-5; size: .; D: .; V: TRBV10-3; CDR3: CAISEDPQETQYF; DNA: TGTGCCATCAGTGAAGACCCCCAAGAGACCCAGTACTTC
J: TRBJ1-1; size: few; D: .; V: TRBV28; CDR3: CASSLSGVINTEAFF; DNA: TGTGCCAGCAGTCTTTCAGGGGTCATTAACACTGAAGCTTTCTTT
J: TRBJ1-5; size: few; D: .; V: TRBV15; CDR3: CATSRDKPARNQPQHF; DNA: TGTGCCACCAGCAGAGATAAGCCAGCTAGGAATCAGCCCCAGCATTTT
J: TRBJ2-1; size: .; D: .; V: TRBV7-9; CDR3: CASSLANSHNEQSF; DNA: TGTGCCAGCAGCCTCGCTAACAGCCACAATGAGCAGTCCTTC
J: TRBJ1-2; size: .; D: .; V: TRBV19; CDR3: CASRTQGTNYGYTF; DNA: TGTGCCAGCCGCACTCAAGGGACCAACTATGGCTACACCTTC
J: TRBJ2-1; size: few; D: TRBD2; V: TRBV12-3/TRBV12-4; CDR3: CASSWTSGQSYNEQFF; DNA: TGTGCCAGCAGTTGGACTAGCGGACAAAGTTACAATGAGCAGTTCTTC
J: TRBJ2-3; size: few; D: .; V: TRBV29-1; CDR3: CSVEGWRDTQYF; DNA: TGCAGCGTTGAGGGCTGGAGGGATACGCAGTATTTT
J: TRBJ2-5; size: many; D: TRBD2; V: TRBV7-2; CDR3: CASSGRDGGGETQYF; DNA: TGTGCCAGCAGCGGCCGGGACGGCGGGGGGGAGACCCAGTACTTC
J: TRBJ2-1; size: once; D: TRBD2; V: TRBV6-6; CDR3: CASKRPGGGYNEQFF; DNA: TGTGCCAGCAAGAGGCCGGGAGGCGGGTACAATGAGCAGTTCTTC
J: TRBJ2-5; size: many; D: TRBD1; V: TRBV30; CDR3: CAWGTTGPRETQYF; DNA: TGTGCCTGGGGGACGACAGGGCCTCGGGAGACCCAGTACTTC
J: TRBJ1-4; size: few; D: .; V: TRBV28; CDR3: CASSRISGADEKLFF; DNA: TGTGCCAGCAGCCGCATTTCGGGGGCTGATGAAAAACTGTTTTTT
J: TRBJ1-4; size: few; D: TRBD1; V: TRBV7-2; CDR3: CASSQPDREREKLFF; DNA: TGTGCCAGCAGTCAGCCCGACAGGGAACGTGAAAAACTGTTTTTT
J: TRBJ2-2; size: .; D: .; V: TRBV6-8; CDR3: CASSYGSSNTGELFF; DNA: TGTGCCAGCAGTTATGGGAGCTCTAACACCGGGGAGCTGTTTTTT
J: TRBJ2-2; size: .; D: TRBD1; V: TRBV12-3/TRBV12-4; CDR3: CASSPPGQGASGELFF; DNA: TGTGCCAGCAGCCCTCCGGGACAGGGGGCGTCCGGGGAGCTGTTTTTT
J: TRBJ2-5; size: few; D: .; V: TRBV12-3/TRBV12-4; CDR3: CASSYGLIWETQYF; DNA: TGTGCCAGCAGCTACGGACTAATCTGGGAGACCCAGTACTTC
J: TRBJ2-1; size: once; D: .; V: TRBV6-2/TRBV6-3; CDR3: CASSTDKKGAYNEQFF; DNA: TGTGCCAGCAGTACCGACAAAAAAGGGGCCTACAATGAGCAGTTCTTC